Listed below are T cell receptor beta chains from one sample, sequenced in a study of spatial heterogeneity in lung cancer. Each CDR3 protein gets one entry after TCRdb re-called the 5' RACE reads with MiXCR. The sample shows more than 9,000 distinct CDR3 sequences, 5.5% to 8% of them seen only once. This specimen was normal lung tissue next to the tumor, taken at surgery. The source is a male donor with early-stage non-small cell lung cancer. The CDR3 runs from the conserved cysteine through the conserved F or W. The D gene is left open where the match is weak. Not all rows give a size; the values are once, few, many and, for expanded clones, a class.

v_gene	len	abundance	j_gene	d_gene	CDR3aa	CDR3nt
TRBV7-9	16	many	TRBJ2-1	.	CASSLFSLSSYNEQFF	TGTGCCAGCAGCTTATTTAGCCTGAGCTCCTACAATGAGCAGTTCTTC
TRBV11-1	14	.	TRBJ2-7	TRBD2	CASSPGLHSYEQYF	TGTGCCAGCAGCCCGGGACTACACTCCTACGAGCAGTACTTC
TRBV9	15	many	TRBJ1-4	TRBD1	CASSVGQGANEKLFF	TGTGCCAGCAGCGTGGGACAGGGGGCTAATGAAAAACTGTTTTTT
TRBV20-1	16	many	TRBJ1-5	TRBD1	CSATPDRPGSNQPQHF	TGCAGTGCTACCCCGGACAGGCCGGGGAGCAATCAGCCCCAGCATTTT
TRBV12-3/TRBV12-4	13	few	TRBJ2-1	.	CASSSPGNNEQFF	TGTGCCAGCAGTTCCCCAGGGAACAATGAGCAGTTCTTC
TRBV6-6	19	many	TRBJ2-1	TRBD2	CASSYSWTSGRAGYNEQFF	TGTGCCAGCAGTTACTCGTGGACTAGCGGGAGGGCCGGGTACAATGAGCAGTTCTTC
TRBV27	18	.	TRBJ2-6	TRBD1	CASSLGIGQGAGANVLTF	TGTGCCAGCAGTTTAGGGATCGGACAGGGGGCTGGGGCCAACGTCCTGACTTTC
TRBV5-1	17	many	TRBJ2-7	TRBD2	CASSSGLAGHRDTEQYF	TGCGCCAGCAGCTCCGGACTAGCGGGACACCGGGATACCGAGCAGTACTTC
TRBV29-1	14	many	TRBJ2-5	.	CSVEASDRQETQYF	TGCAGCGTTGAAGCCTCGGACAGACAAGAGACCCAGTACTTC
TRBV5-4	13	medium-sized	TRBJ1-2	.	CASSLKGSYGYTF	TGTGCCAGCAGCCTGAAAGGGTCTTATGGCTACACCTTC
TRBV6-5	15	many	TRBJ2-7	.	CASTPGTPSSYEQYF	TGTGCCAGCACCCCCGGGACTCCCAGCTCCTACGAGCAGTACTTC
TRBV7-2	15	few	TRBJ2-1	.	CASSLGSISYNEQFF	TGTGCCAGCAGCCTAGGCTCCATCTCCTACAATGAGCAGTTCTTC
TRBV2	15	many	TRBJ2-1	TRBD2	CASSESLRELDEQFF	TGTGCCAGCAGTGAAAGCTTGCGGGAGCTAGATGAGCAGTTCTTC
TRBV6-2/TRBV6-3	13	medium-sized	TRBJ2-7	.	CASSYALTYEQYF	TGTGCCAGCAGTTACGCTCTTACCTACGAGCAGTACTTC
TRBV6-1	16	many	TRBJ2-2	TRBD1	CASESPGQGASGELFF	TGTGCCAGCGAAAGCCCGGGACAGGGGGCTTCCGGGGAGCTGTTTTTT
TRBV4-3	14	many	TRBJ2-3	.	CASSQDRSEDTQYF	TGCGCCAGCAGCCAAGATCGGTCAGAGGATACGCAGTATTTT
TRBV4-1	15	many	TRBJ1-5	.	CASSHTGLSHRPQHF	TGCGCCAGCAGCCATACGGGACTGTCTCATCGACCCCAGCATTTT
TRBV2	13	many	TRBJ1-5	.	CASSLESNQPQHF	TGTGCCAGCAGTTTAGAAAGCAATCAGCCCCAGCATTTT
TRBV30	12	many	TRBJ2-7	.	CAWSGGQGEQYF	TGTGCCTGGAGTGGAGGGCAGGGCGAGCAGTACTTC
TRBV6-5	13	.	TRBJ2-3	.	CASRQPSSDTQYF	TGTGCCAGCAGACAACCGAGCTCAGATACGCAGTATTTT
TRBV29-1	14	many	TRBJ1-1	.	CSVEKPGVNTEAFF	TGCAGCGTTGAAAAACCAGGAGTGAACACTGAAGCTTTCTTT
TRBV7-9	14	many	TRBJ1-2	TRBD1	CASSISTGLSGYTF	TGTGCCAGCAGCATCTCGACAGGGTTAAGTGGCTACACCTTC
TRBV20-1	14	medium-sized	TRBJ1-4	TRBD1	CSARDHRGGEKLFF	TGCAGTGCTAGAGATCACAGGGGCGGGGAAAAACTGTTTTTT
TRBV20-1	15	large	TRBJ2-3	.	CSAFGTPAGPDTQYF	TGCAGTGCTTTCGGGACTCCTGCCGGGCCAGATACGCAGTATTTT
TRBV5-4	12	many	TRBJ2-2	.	CASSLFTGELFF	TGTGCCAGCAGCTTGTTCACCGGGGAGCTGTTTTTT
TRBV27	13	many	TRBJ1-1	.	CASSYMSDTEAFF	TGTGCCAGCAGTTACATGTCCGACACTGAAGCTTTCTTT
TRBV7-6	14	many	TRBJ1-5	TRBD1	CASSLTGFHQPQHF	TGTGCCAGCAGCTTGACAGGGTTTCATCAGCCCCAGCATTTT
TRBV2	17	many	TRBJ2-7	.	CASRGYLRGPTPYEQYF	TGTGCCAGCAGGGGGTATTTGAGAGGGCCCACTCCCTACGAGCAGTACTTC
TRBV29-1	12	many	TRBJ2-5	.	CSVDERQETQYF	TGCAGCGTTGACGAGCGGCAAGAGACCCAGTACTTC
TRBV7-9	11	many	TRBJ1-2	.	CASSLTLDYTF	TGTGCCAGCAGCCTTACCCTAGATTACACCTTC
TRBV7-9	14	.	TRBJ2-5	TRBD2	CASSPVAGQETQYF	TGTGCCAGCAGCCCTGTAGCGGGGCAAGAGACCCAGTACTTC
TRBV29-1	13	many	TRBJ2-3	.	CSAGGGREDTQYF	TGCAGCGCAGGGGGCGGGAGAGAAGATACGCAGTATTTT
TRBV10-2	14	many	TRBJ2-5	TRBD1	CASSLWTGDETQYF	TGCGCCAGCAGTCTATGGACAGGGGACGAGACCCAGTACTTC
TRBV2	15	medium-sized	TRBJ1-1	TRBD1	CASSQQGARGTEAFF	TGTGCCAGCAGTCAGCAGGGGGCGCGAGGTACTGAAGCTTTCTTT
TRBV2	14	few	TRBJ2-2	TRBD2	CASTRTSGTGELFF	TGTGCCAGCACCCGAACTAGCGGCACCGGGGAGCTGTTTTTT
TRBV9	14	few	TRBJ2-1	.	CASSVGPDGSEQFF	TGTGCCAGCAGCGTAGGACCCGACGGAAGTGAGCAGTTCTTC
TRBV29-1	12	many	TRBJ1-1	.	CSAHHDSTEAFF	TGCAGCGCACACCACGACAGCACTGAAGCTTTCTTT
TRBV7-8	13	.	TRBJ2-7	.	CASSPVGTHEQYF	TGTGCCAGCAGTCCAGTGGGGACCCACGAGCAGTACTTC
TRBV6-2/TRBV6-3	11	many	TRBJ1-1	.	CASIQGTEAFF	TGTGCCAGCATCCAGGGCACTGAAGCTTTCTTT
TRBV10-3	17	many	TRBJ1-5	TRBD1	CAISESINRGQGQPQHF	TGTGCCATCAGTGAGTCGATAAACAGGGGGCAGGGGCAGCCCCAGCATTTT
TRBV7-2	13	many	TRBJ2-3	.	CASTLLRTDTQYF	TGTGCCAGCACCCTTCTACGCACAGATACGCAGTATTTT
TRBV20-1	17	many	TRBJ2-7	TRBD2	CSATSTSGSGISYEQYF	TGCAGTGCCACTTCGACTAGCGGGAGTGGTATCTCCTACGAGCAGTACTTC
TRBV12-3/TRBV12-4	11	.	TRBJ2-7	.	CASSERSEQYF	TGTGCCAGCAGTGAAAGGTCCGAGCAGTACTTC
TRBV7-3	13	many	TRBJ1-1	.	CATTLGKGTEAFF	TGTGCCACCACCTTGGGGAAAGGCACTGAAGCTTTCTTT
TRBV20-1	15	many	TRBJ2-3	.	CSARSAVTSTDTQYF	TGCAGTGCTAGGAGCGCCGTAACTAGCACAGATACGCAGTATTTT
TRBV29-1	14	many	TRBJ2-3	.	CSVAEASSTDTQYF	TGCAGCGTTGCAGAAGCGTCTAGCACAGATACGCAGTATTTT
TRBV12-3/TRBV12-4	16	.	TRBJ2-7	.	CASSPGPGSVYYEQYF	TGTGCCAGCAGCCCAGGACCTGGGAGTGTGTACTACGAGCAGTACTTC
TRBV5-1	15	many	TRBJ2-2	.	CASSLGATNTGELFF	TGCGCCAGCAGCTTGGGGGCTACGAACACCGGGGAGCTGTTTTTT
TRBV2	15	few	TRBJ2-7	.	CASRKQGSSTYEQYF	TGTGCCAGCAGAAAACAGGGATCATCTACCTACGAGCAGTACTTC
TRBV20-1	14	.	TRBJ1-2	.	CSVGQCALDYGYTF	TGCAGCGTGGGGCAGTGCGCCCTAGACTATGGCTACACCTTC
TRBV12-5	17	many	TRBJ2-7	.	CASGLPPSGPTSYEQYF	TGTGCTAGTGGTTTGCCCCCTTCCGGGCCCACCTCCTACGAGCAGTACTTC
TRBV4-1	16	.	TRBJ2-6	TRBD1	CASSGQAVFGANVLTF	TGCGCCAGCAGCGGACAGGCTGTATTTGGGGCCAACGTCCTGACTTTC
TRBV5-4	13	many	TRBJ2-7	TRBD1	CASSGQGGYEQYF	TGTGCCAGCAGCGGACAGGGTGGCTACGAGCAGTACTTC
TRBV27	14	few	TRBJ1-2	.	CASSLFAGDWGYTF	TGTGCCAGCAGTTTATTCGCAGGGGATTGGGGCTACACCTTC
TRBV12-3/TRBV12-4	13	medium-sized	TRBJ2-3	TRBD2	CASRTSGRGTQYF	TGTGCCAGCCGGACTAGCGGGAGGGGAACGCAGTATTTT